A single sample gave rise to the 14 T cell receptor beta chains below, sequenced in a study of blood T cell repertoires in COVID-19. Data came from immunoSEQ multiplex PCR; TCRdb stores just in-frame clones and leaves some out. Here the sample spans 130,000 to 150,000 clones, approximately 86% being singletons. Sequenced: peripheral blood. The receptors were gathered from a woman aged 35 to 49 with active or convalescent COVID-19.

This clone was observed once. The J gene is TRBJ2-7, the V gene TRBV23-1; TRBD2 matches at 7 bases. TRBV23-1 falls under the ORF class, with uncertain function. J was trimmed by 0 bases and V by 11 bases; bases with no gene match: 4. There are 12 residues in the CDR3. The CDR3 sequence: CAGGVHSYEQYF. CDR3 bases: TGCGCCGGGGGGGTTCACTCCTACGAGCAGTACTTC.

V is TRBV18 and J is TRBJ1-4; the match to TRBD1 covers 7 bases. The CDR3 totals 16 residues. Looked up from germline, CDR1 is KGHSH and CDR2 is LQKENI. Losses at the gene ends were 1 base for V and 3 bases for J; bases not matched to a gene: 5. The CDR3 loop is CASSPLTGTANEKLFF. As DNA, the CDR3 is TGTGCCAGCTCACCACTTACCGGGACAGCTAATGAAAAACTGTTTTTT.

This clone was observed a few times. The chain couples TRBV10-1 to TRBJ1-2; TRBD1 matches 8 bases. Germline values: CDR1 WNHNN, CDR2 SYGVQD (reference sequence). This CDR3 is built from 13 residues. J was trimmed by 4 bases and V by 5 bases; bases with no gene match: 3. DNA for the CDR3: TGCGCCAGCAGTCAGGACAGGGCCTATGGCTACACCTTC. It encodes CASSQDRAYGYTF.

The chain uses TRBV3-1 (or the pseudogene TRBV3-2) and TRBJ1-4; D not certain. V was cut by 4 bases and J by 4 bases, with 10 bases left in between. Per the germline V gene, CDR1 is LGHDT and CDR2 is YNNKEL (reference sequence). The CDR3 spans 14 residues. For the CDR3, the DNA is TGTGCCAGCAGCCCCTCGAGGAGTAATGAAAAACTGTTTTTT. Encoded protein: CASSPSRSNEKLFF.

The chain carries TRBV7-2 and TRBJ1-1; possible D gene TRBD1, 5 bases. Germline assignment: CDR1 SGHTA and CDR2 FQGNSA. V lost 7 bases to trimming and J lost 1 base, with 13 bases between them. The CDR3 spans 14 residues. The CDR3 spells CASTYGTRNTEAFF. The CDR3 DNA sequence: TGTGCCAGCACCTATGGGACTCGGAACACTGAAGCTTTCTTT.

The rearrangement uses TRBV23-1 and TRBJ2-7, with 8 bases matching TRBD1. TRBV23-1 qualifies as an ORF whose function is uncertain. The CDR3 has 16 amino acids. J was trimmed by 3 bases and V by 3 bases; bases with no gene match: 10. CDR3 amino acids: CASSHHTGGFYYEQYF. In DNA, the CDR3 is TGCGCCAGCAGTCACCACACAGGGGGTTTCTACTACGAGCAGTACTTC.

This chain uses TRBV19 with TRBJ1-5; D possibly corresponds to TRBD1 (6 bases). The CDR3 is 16 residues long. Germline CDR1 is LNHDA and CDR2 is SQIVND (reference sequence). Trimming removed 1 base at V and 4 bases at J, with 14 bases between. CDR3 sequence: CASSIVGGRRNQPQHF. In nucleotides, the CDR3 is TGTGCCAGTAGTATAGTCGGGGGGCGTAGGAATCAGCCCCAGCATTTT. The variable domain in full, with the rest retrieved from reference TRBV19 and TRBJ1-5, is DGGITQSPKYLFRKEGQNVTLSCEQNLNHDAMYWYRQDPGQGLRLIYYSQIVNDFQKGDIAEGYSVSREKKESFPLTVTSAQKNPTAFYLCASSIVGGRRNQPQHFGDGTRLSIL.

J is TRBJ1-1 and V is TRBV27; the D is unclear. CDR1 is MNHEY, CDR2 SMNVEV, per germline (reference sequence). This CDR3 region has 13 residues. Trimming cost V 3 bases and J 1 base, with 6 bases left between them. The CDR3 DNA sequence: TGTGCCAGCAGTTTCTGGGCGAACACTGAAGCTTTCTTT. Amino acids: CASSFWANTEAFF.

This clone was found once. CDR3 sequence (DNA): TGTGCCAGCAGCTTAGATTTGGGGCGGCTTTCCTACGAGCAGTACTTC. It encodes CASSLDLGRLSYEQYF. V gene TRBV7-2 combines with J gene TRBJ2-7; maybe TRBD1 (5 bases). The CDR3 contains 16 residues. Trimming removed 1 base at V and 1 base at J, with 14 bases between. Per germline, CDR1 SGHTA and CDR2 FQGNSA.

J is TRBJ2-2 and V is TRBV19, with a weak D call TRBD1 (6 bases). This CDR3 spans 14 amino acids. The germline gives CDR1 LNHDA, CDR2 SQIVND (reference sequence). The V end was cut by 3 bases, the J end by 4 bases, with 9 bases between. The CDR3: CASSIRTATGELFF. The CDR3 nucleotides read TGTGCCAGTAGTATCCGGACAGCCACCGGGGAGCTGTTTTTT.

The gene calls are TRBV13 and TRBJ1-1; possible D gene TRBD1, 6 bases. The CDR3 contains 15 residues. Deletions cut 1 base from V and 4 bases from J, with 13 bases between. CDR1 and CDR2 from the germline V gene are PRHDT and FYEKMQ (reference sequence). CDR3 protein: CASSLATRGGTEAFF. CDR3 DNA: TGTGCCAGCAGCTTAGCCACACGAGGGGGCACTGAAGCTTTCTTT.

This clone occurred once. The chain joins TRBV30 to TRBJ1-6; D unresolved. Germline V gene data show CDR1 as GTSNPN and CDR2 as SVGIG (reference sequence). The V gene lost 2 bases and the J gene lost 1 base, with 6 bases spanning the gap. The CDR3 is made up of 14 amino acids. CDR3 protein: CAWSSGSYNSPLHF. The CDR3 bases are TGTGCCTGGAGTTCAGGTTCCTATAATTCACCCCTCCACTTT.

J is TRBJ2-6 and V is TRBV5-4; tentatively, D is TRBD1 (6 bases). The CDR3 contains 17 residues. V shed 4 bases and J shed 0 bases, with 14 bases lying between them. CDR1 and CDR2 (germline): SGHNT, YYREEE (reference sequence). The CDR3 sequence is CASSVGTTVSGANVLTF. DNA for the CDR3: TGTGCCAGCAGCGTCGGGACAACCGTCTCTGGGGCCAACGTCCTGACTTTC.

The gene calls are TRBV3-1 (or the pseudogene TRBV3-2) and TRBJ1-2, with TRBD1 matching over 9 bases. CDR3 length: 14 amino acids. The germline V gene encodes CDR1 LGHDT and CDR2 YNNKEL (reference sequence). The junction had 5 bases not matched to a gene; V was cut back by 1 base and J by 8 bases. CDR3 protein: CASSQAGTGSGYTF. In DNA, the CDR3 is TGTGCCAGCAGCCAAGCCGGGACAGGGAGCGGCTACACCTTC.